This TCR beta chain was obtained from a study of OX40 agonist ivuxolimab in advanced cancers. Study outcomes and limitations: Expanded clones tended on average to be more numerous among CD8+ T cells than CD4+.

For this clone: Its target is not known.

Clones were read by immunoSEQ multiplex PCR, and TCRdb kept only the in-frame ones, dropping some. Among 78,000 or so clones, about 94% were seen once, and the ten largest hold over 0.35%. The receptor's source is an adult with an advanced solid tumor such as melanoma, head and neck, liver or kidney cancer. The specimen comprised CD4+ or CD8+ T cells sorted from blood, sampled in a trial of the OX40 agonist ivuxolimab.

The DNA for the CDR3 is TGTGCCAGCAGCCATACCGGGACTAGCGGGAGTCTGAATGAGCAGTTCTTC. Amino acid sequence: CASSHTGTSGSLNEQFF. The chain combines TRBV7-9 with TRBJ2-1, with 14 positions matching TRBD2. This CDR3 contains 17 residues. CDR1 is SEHNR and CDR2 is FQNEAQ in the germline V gene (reference sequence). The trim removed 5 bases at V and 7 bases at J, leaving 10 bases unmatched. The entire variable domain, with the rest obtained from reference TRBV7-9 and TRBJ2-1, is as follows: DTGVSQNPRHKITKRGQNVTFRCDPISEHNRLYWYRQTLGQGPEFLTYFQNEAQLEKSRLLSDRFSAERPKGSFSTLEIQRTEQGDSAMYLCASSHTGTSGSLNEQFFGPGTRLTVL.